Below, 15 T cell receptor beta chains from the same sample are listed, as sequenced in a study of T cell responses to AZD1222 COVID-19 vaccine. Sequencing used immunoSEQ multiplex PCR; TCRdb keeps in-frame clones, though not all of them. The sample lists 120,000 to 150,000 clones, around 90% seen once, with roughly 7.1% in the top ten. The input for sequencing was peripheral blood, taken 28 days after the second dose of the MenACWY control vaccine. The source of these receptors is an adult who received the MenACWY meningococcal vaccine as a control.

This sequence joins TRBV4-3 and TRBJ1-2; D gene ambiguous. Germline V gene sequence: CDR1 LGHNA, CDR2 YSLEER. This CDR3 is built from 13 residues. With 3 bases removed from V and 2 bases from J, the gap between germline ends came to 7 bases. The CDR3 is CASSHGANYGYTF. CDR3 DNA: TGCGCCAGCAGCCACGGAGCCAACTATGGCTACACCTTC.

The rearrangement joins TRBV9 to TRBJ2-1, with 9 bases matching TRBD2. This CDR3 has 15 amino acids. V gave up 0 bases and J gave up 2 bases; unmatched junction bases: 0. Germline loops: CDR1 SGDLS, CDR2 YYNGEE. The CDR3 DNA sequence: TGTGCCAGCAGCGTAGTAGCGGGAGCCTACAATGAGCAGTTCTTC. Translating it yields CASSVVAGAYNEQFF.

The chain links TRBV19 to TRBJ2-3, with TRBD1 identical over 8 bases. V was pared by 4 bases and J by 3 bases, with 9 bases of the junction left unmatched. The CDR3 contains 16 residues. Germline CDR1 is LNHDA and CDR2 is SQIVND (reference sequence). CDR3 loop: CASSTLDRTGTDTQYF. The CDR3 DNA sequence: TGTGCCAGTAGTACATTAGACAGGACAGGGACAGATACGCAGTATTTT. The whole variable domain, remainder taken from reference TRBV19 and TRBJ2-3, is DGGITQSPKYLFRKEGQNVTLSCEQNLNHDAMYWYRQDPGQGLRLIYYSQIVNDFQKGDIAEGYSVSREKKESFPLTVTSAQKNPTAFYLCASSTLDRTGTDTQYFGPGTRLTVL.

V usage is TRBV19 and J usage is TRBJ2-7, with D perhaps matching TRBD2 (6 bases). CDR3 length: 12 amino acids. Germline assignment: CDR1 LNHDA and CDR2 SQIVND (reference sequence). V shed 9 bases and J shed 1 base, with 10 bases lying between them. This CDR3 is CASAGRSYEQYF. In DNA form, the CDR3 reads TGTGCCAGCGCAGGGAGGTCCTACGAGCAGTACTTC.

The rearrangement joins TRBV30 to TRBJ2-5; D remains ambiguous. Germline V gives CDR1 GTSNPN, CDR2 SVGIG (reference sequence). This CDR3 is built from 11 residues. Trimming removed 3 bases at V and 5 bases at J, with 7 bases between. Here the CDR3 reads CAWRGSETQYF. Here the CDR3 DNA reads TGTGCCTGGAGAGGTTCTGAGACCCAGTACTTC.

V gene TRBV18 combines with J gene TRBJ1-2; TRBD1 matches at 8 bases. This CDR3 comprises 15 residues. The germline gives CDR1 KGHSH, CDR2 LQKENI. The trim removed 5 bases at V and 2 bases at J, leaving 7 bases unmatched. The CDR3, as DNA: TGTGCCAGCTCAAGCTCAGGGGGCCTGAACTATGGCTACACCTTC. Translated: CASSSSGGLNYGYTF.

The chain combines TRBV7-8 with TRBJ1-5; 8 bases fit TRBD1. V trimming: 2 bases; J trimming: 2 bases; junction bases outside the gene matches: 17. This CDR3 region has 20 residues. The germline V gene encodes CDR1 SGHVS and CDR2 FQNEAQ. As DNA, the CDR3 is TGTGCCAGCAGCTTACTTCAGACAGGGGATTTATCTGGTCGCAATCAGCCCCAGCATTTT. Translating gives CASSLLQTGDLSGRNQPQHF.

The V and J genes are TRBV11-2 and TRBJ2-2, with 7 bases identical to TRBD1. CDR1 and CDR2 from the germline V gene are SGHAT and FQNNGV. The CDR3 totals 14 residues. Germline trimming cut 6 bases from V and 3 bases from J; bases unmatched to any gene: 4. The CDR3 bases are TGTGCCAGCAGGGGGGACAGTCACACCGGGGAGCTGTTTTTT. It codes for CASRGDSHTGELFF. Full variable domain (rest looked up from reference TRBV11-2 and TRBJ2-2): EAGVAQSPRYKIIEKRQSVAFWCNPISGHATLYWYQQILGQGPKLLIQFQNNGVVDDSQLPKDRFSAERLKGVDSTLKIQPAKLEDSAVYLCASRGDSHTGELFFGEGSRLTVL.

The CDR3 DNA reads TGTGCCAGCAGTTACTCCTTAGCGGGGGGTCATGAGCAGTTCTTC. It encodes CASSYSLAGGHEQFF. This rearrangement joins TRBV6-5 to TRBJ2-1, with 10 positions matching TRBD2. J gave up 8 bases and V 0 bases, and 4 bases lay outside the gene matches. The length of the CDR3 is 15 residues. Germline V CDR1 and CDR2: MNHEY, SVGAGI.

The chain joins TRBV5-1 to TRBJ2-6; 7 bases agree with TRBD1. The V and J ends lost 4 bases and 2 bases, in that order; junction bases with no gene match: 3. This CDR3 has 15 amino acids. Germline loops: CDR1 SGHRS, CDR2 YFSETQ. CDR3 bases: TGCGCCAGCAGCGTAGGGGGCACTGGGGCCAACGTCCTGACTTTC. This encodes CASSVGGTGANVLTF.

The chain couples TRBV12-1 to TRBJ2-5; TRBD2, as called in the table, went unchecked against the DNA. TRBV12-1 is described as a pseudogene. This CDR3 is built from 15 residues. The CDR3 sequence is CASRPLVSSGETQYF. DNA for the CDR3: TGTGCCAGCAGACCTTTGGTATCTAGCGGAGAGACCCAGTACTTC.

The chain employs TRBV10-2 and TRBJ2-7; D unresolved. The CDR3 covers 15 residues. Germline-derived CDR1 and CDR2 are WSHSY and SAAADI. The V and J ends lost 2 bases and 2 bases respectively, with 13 bases between them. As DNA, the CDR3 is TGCGCCAGCAGTGAGCTTTTAGCACCTCCCTACGAGCAGTACTTC. Translating it yields CASSELLAPPYEQYF.

The chain employs TRBV28 and TRBJ1-1; D is unresolved. Per germline, CDR1 MDHEN and CDR2 SYDVKM. The germline V and J ends were trimmed by 2 bases and 4 bases, with 11 bases remaining between them. The CDR3 runs to 14 residues. CDR3 amino acids: CASSLDGRSTEAFF. The CDR3 DNA sequence: TGTGCCAGCAGTTTAGATGGGAGGAGCACTGAAGCTTTCTTT.

CDR3 loop: CATSREGVFRNTIYF. CDR3 nucleotides: TGTGCCACCAGCAGAGAGGGGGTTTTCAGAAACACCATATATTTT. The chain employs TRBV15 and TRBJ1-3, with D tentatively TRBD1 (5 bases). CDR3 length: 15 residues. CDR1 is LNHNV, CDR2 YYDKDF, per germline (reference sequence). V lost 0 bases and J 5 bases, leaving 11 bases between the germline ends.

The rearrangement links TRBV14 to TRBJ2-3, with a possible D match to TRBD2 (5 bases). The germline V gene has CDR1 SGHDN and CDR2 FVKESK. There are 16 residues in the CDR3. The V and J ends lost 0 bases and 0 bases respectively, with 10 bases between them. CDR3 in amino acids: CASSQDRGSSTDTQYF. CDR3 nucleotide sequence: TGTGCCAGCAGCCAAGATCGAGGGTCTAGCACAGATACGCAGTATTTT.